This T cell receptor beta chain was retrieved from a study of blood T cell repertoires in COVID-19. In the study overall: Samples taken during acute and convalescent COVID-19 were collected in the United States, Italy and Spain. Sources were T cells, B-cell-depleted T cells, or PBMCs; the material itself was cDNA or gDNA.

Per the original methods: It was from reference gene primer amplification that nucleated cell counts were estimated. Assay used: immunoSEQ multiplex PCR; TCRdb lists only in-frame clones, some missing. The V and J calls and clone size come from that table; D and trimming were worked out from the DNA. The table records around 160,000 clones, roughly 84% of them present only once. V gave up 1 base and J gave up 4 bases, with 9 bases separating them. This CDR3 region has 14 residues. Germline V gives CDR1 SGHRS, CDR2 YFSETQ. Donors were grouped by their self-reported clinical history. Sequenced sample: PBMCs or T cells enriched from blood (not recorded which). The rearrangement joins TRBV5-1 to TRBJ1-3; no firm D call. This TCR was sampled from a woman in her forties or fifties who had been exposed to COVID-19. Written as DNA, the CDR3 is TGCGCCAGCAGCTTGTCTGCGGTCGGAAACACCATATATTTT. Its protein is CASSLSAVGNTIYF. Full variable domain (rest looked up from reference TRBV5-1 and TRBJ1-3): KAGVTQTPRYLIKTRGQQVTLSCSPISGHRSVSWYQQTPGQGLQFLFEYFSETQRNKGNFPGRFSGRQFSNSRSEMNVSTLELGDSALYLCASSLSAVGNTIYFGEGSWLTVV.